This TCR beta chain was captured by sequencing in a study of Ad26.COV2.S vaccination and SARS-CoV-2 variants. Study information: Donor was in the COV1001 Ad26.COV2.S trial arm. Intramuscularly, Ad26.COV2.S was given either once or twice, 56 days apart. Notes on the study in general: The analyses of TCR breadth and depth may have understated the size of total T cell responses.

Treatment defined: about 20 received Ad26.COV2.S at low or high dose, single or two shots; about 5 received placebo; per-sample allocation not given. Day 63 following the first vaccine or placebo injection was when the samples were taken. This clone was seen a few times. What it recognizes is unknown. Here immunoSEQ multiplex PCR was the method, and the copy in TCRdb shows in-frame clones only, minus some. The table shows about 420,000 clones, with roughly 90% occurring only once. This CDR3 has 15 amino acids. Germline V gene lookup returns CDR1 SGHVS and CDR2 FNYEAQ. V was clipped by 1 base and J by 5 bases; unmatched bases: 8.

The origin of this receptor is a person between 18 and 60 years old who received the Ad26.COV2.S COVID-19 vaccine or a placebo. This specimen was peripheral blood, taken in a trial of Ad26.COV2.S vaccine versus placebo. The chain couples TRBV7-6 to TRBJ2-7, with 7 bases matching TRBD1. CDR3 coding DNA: TGTGCCAGCAGCTTAGTCGGGACAGAGGGCCACGAGCAGTACTTC. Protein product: CASSLVGTEGHEQYF.